This T cell receptor beta chain was sequenced in a study of T cells in Graves' hyperthyroidism and ophthalmopathy. Regions amplified from RNA transcripts were the TCR beta CDR3 regions. During a first-round RT-PCR of the TCR CDR3, the HTBI primer set was used. TCRdb reprocessed the multiplex PCR reads with MiXCR, giving one entry per CDR3 protein. The data contain nearly 600,000 distinct CDR3 sequences, approximately 15% of them singletons. Study-wide points: Before onset, ophthalmopathy was predicted by the model a median roughly 6.8 months earlier.

Trimming shortened V by 0 bases and J by 2 bases, and 8 bases separated the two germline ends. Looked up from germline, CDR1 is SGDLS and CDR2 is YYNGEE. CDR3 length: 14 amino acids. Note on this clonotype: Its antigen is undetermined.

Diagnoses used clinical symptoms, serum thyroxine and TRAb, thyroid ultrasound and orbital computed tomography. The sequence derives from a woman aged 18 to 35 with Graves' ophthalmopathy. The J gene is TRBJ1-1, the V gene TRBV9; D gene unclear. Source material: blood. CDR3 sequence: CASSVVSGNTEAFF. The CDR3 DNA sequence: TGTGCCAGCAGCGTAGTATCGGGAAACACTGAAGCTTTCTTT.